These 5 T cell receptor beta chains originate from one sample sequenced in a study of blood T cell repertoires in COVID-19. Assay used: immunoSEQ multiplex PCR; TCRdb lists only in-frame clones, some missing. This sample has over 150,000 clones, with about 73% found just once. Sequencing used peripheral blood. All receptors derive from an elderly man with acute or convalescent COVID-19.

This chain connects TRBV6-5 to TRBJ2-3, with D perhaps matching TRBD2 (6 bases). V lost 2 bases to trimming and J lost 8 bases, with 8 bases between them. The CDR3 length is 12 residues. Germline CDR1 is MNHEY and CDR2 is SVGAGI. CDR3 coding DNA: TGTGCCAGCAGTTACCGGGGAGGTACGCAGTATTTT. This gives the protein CASSYRGGTQYF.

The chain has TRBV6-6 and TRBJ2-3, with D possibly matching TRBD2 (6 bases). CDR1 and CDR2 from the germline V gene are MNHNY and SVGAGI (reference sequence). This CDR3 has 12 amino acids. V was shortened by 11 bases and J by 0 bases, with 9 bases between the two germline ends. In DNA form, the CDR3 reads TGTGCCGTGCGGGACAGCACAGATACGCAGTATTTT. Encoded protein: CAVRDSTDTQYF.

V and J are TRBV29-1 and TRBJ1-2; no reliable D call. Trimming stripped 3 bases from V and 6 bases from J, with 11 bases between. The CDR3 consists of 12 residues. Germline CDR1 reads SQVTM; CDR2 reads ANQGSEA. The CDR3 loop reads CSVDTRFDGYTF. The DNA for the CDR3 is TGCAGCGTTGATACCCGGTTCGATGGCTACACCTTC. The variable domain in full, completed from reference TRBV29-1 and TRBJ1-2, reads SAVISQKPSRDICQRGTSLTIQCQVDSQVTMMFWYRQQPGQSLTLIATANQGSEATYESGFVIDKFPISRPNLTFSTLTVSNMSPEDSSIYLCSVDTRFDGYTFGSGTRLTVV.

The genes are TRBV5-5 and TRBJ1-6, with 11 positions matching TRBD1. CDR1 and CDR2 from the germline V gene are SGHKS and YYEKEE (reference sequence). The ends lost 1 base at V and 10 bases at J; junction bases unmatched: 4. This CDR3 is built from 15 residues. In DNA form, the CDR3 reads TGTGCCAGCAGCTTGAGGGACAGGGGGGGCTCACCCCTCCACTTT. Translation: CASSLRDRGGSPLHF.

The CDR3 spells CASSQAPGSYEQYF. CDR3 coding DNA: TGTGCCAGCAGCCAAGCACCGGGGAGCTACGAGCAGTACTTC. V usage is TRBV3-1 (or the pseudogene TRBV3-2) and J usage is TRBJ2-7; perhaps TRBD2 as D (5 bases). The CDR3 is 14 amino acids. V dropped 1 base and J dropped 3 bases, with 10 bases sitting between them. CDR1 and CDR2 (germline): LGHDT, YNNKEL (reference sequence).